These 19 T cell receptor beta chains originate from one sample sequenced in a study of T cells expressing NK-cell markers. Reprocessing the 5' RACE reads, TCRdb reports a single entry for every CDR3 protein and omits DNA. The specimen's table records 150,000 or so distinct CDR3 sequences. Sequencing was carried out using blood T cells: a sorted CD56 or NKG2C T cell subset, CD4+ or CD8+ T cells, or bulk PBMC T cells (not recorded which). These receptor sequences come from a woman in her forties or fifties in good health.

Here the CDR3 reads CASSLGGDLNIHEQYF. The chain employs TRBV5-1 and TRBJ2-7; the D call from TCRdb, TRBD1, cannot be confirmed without DNA. Germline V gene lookup returns CDR1 SGHRS and CDR2 YFSETQ. The CDR3 extends over 16 amino acids.

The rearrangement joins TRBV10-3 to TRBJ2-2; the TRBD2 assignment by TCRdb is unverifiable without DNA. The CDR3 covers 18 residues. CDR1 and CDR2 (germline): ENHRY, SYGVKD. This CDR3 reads CAISETSQREGYTGELFF.

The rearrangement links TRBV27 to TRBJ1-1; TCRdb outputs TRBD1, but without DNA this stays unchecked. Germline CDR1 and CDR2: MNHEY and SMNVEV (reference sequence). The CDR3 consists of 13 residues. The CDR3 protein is CASSSPEYTEAFF.

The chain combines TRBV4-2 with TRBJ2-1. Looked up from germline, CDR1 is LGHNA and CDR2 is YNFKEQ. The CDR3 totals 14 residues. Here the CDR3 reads CASSQDVTSWEQFF.

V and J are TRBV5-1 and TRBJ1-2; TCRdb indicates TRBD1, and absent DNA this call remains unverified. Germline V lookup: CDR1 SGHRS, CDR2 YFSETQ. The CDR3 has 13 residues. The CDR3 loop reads CASSSGTGGGYTF.

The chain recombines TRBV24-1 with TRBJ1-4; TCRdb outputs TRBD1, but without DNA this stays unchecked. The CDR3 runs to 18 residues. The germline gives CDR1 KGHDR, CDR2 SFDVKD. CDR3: CATTHPRDRVATNEKLFF.

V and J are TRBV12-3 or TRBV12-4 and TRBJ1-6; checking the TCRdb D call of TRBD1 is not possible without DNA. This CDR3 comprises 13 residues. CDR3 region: CASRQQGFSPLHF.

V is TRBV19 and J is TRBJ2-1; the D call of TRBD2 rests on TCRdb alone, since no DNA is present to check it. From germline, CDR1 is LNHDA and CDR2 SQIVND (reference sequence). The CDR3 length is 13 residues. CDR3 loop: CASSPGLDNEPFF.

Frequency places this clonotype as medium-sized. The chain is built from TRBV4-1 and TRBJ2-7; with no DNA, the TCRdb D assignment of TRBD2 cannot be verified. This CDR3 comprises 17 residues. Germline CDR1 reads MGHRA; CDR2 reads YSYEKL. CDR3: CASSQDFDLVGRYEQYF.

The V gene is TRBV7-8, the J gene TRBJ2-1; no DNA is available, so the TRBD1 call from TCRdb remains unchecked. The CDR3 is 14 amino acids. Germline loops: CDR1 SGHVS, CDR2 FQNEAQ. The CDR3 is CASSLERGQDEQFF.

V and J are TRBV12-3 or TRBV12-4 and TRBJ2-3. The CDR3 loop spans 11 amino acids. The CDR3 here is CASSFGDTQYF.

This CDR3 reads CASSKGTWDANTGELFF. The V and J genes are TRBV27 and TRBJ2-2; the D call of TRBD1 rests on TCRdb alone, since no DNA is present to check it. Germline CDR1 and CDR2: MNHEY and SMNVEV (reference sequence). The CDR3 loop spans 17 amino acids.

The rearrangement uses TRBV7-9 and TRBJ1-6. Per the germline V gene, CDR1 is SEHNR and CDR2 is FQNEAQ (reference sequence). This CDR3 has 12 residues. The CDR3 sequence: CASKEENSPLHF. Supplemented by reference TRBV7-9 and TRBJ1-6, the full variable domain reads DTGVSQNPRHKITKRGQNVTFRCDPISEHNRLYWYRQTLGQGPEFLTYFQNEAQLEKSRLLSDRFSAERPKGSFSTLEIQRTEQGDSAMYLCASKEENSPLHFGNGTRLTVT.

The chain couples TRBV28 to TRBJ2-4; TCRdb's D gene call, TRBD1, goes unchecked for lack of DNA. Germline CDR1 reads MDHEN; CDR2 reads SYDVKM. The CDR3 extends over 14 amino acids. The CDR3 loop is CASSPRTRWDPGYF.

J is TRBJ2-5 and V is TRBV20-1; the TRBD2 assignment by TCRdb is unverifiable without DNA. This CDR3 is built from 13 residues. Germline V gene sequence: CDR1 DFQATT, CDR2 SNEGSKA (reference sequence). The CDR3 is CSAASLAMETQYF.

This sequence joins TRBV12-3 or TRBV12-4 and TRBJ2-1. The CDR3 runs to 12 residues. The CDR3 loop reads CASSLEWGEQFF.

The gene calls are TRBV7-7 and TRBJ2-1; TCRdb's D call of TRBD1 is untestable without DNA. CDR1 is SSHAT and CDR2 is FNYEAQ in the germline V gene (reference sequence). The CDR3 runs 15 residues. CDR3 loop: CASSLTRRGFDEQFF.

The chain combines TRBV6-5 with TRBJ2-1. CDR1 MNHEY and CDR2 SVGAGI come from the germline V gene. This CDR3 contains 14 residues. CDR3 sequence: CASRWVSSYNEQFF.

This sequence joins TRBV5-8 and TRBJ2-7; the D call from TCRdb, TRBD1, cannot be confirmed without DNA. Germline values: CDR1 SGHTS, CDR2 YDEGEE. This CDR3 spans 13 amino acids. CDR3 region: CASRGQGSYEQYF.